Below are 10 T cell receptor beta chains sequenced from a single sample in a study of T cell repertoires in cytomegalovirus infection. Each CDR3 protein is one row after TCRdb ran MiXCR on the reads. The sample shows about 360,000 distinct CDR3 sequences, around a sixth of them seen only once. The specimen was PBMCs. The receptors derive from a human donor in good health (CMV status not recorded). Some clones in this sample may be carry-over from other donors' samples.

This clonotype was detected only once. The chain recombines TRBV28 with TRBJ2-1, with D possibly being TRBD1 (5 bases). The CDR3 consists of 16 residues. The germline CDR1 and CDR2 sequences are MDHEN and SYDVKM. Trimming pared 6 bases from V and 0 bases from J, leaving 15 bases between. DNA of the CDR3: TGTGCCAGCAGGGCGCTGACAGCTAACTCCTACAATGAGCAGTTCTTC. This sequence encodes CASRALTANSYNEQFF.

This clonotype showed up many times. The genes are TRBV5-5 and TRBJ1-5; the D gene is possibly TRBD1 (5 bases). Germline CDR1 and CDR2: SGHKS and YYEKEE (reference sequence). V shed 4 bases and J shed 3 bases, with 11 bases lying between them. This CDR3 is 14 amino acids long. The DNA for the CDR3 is TGTGCCAGCAGCCCCCCGGGACTCAATCAGCCCCAGCATTTT. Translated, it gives CASSPPGLNQPQHF.

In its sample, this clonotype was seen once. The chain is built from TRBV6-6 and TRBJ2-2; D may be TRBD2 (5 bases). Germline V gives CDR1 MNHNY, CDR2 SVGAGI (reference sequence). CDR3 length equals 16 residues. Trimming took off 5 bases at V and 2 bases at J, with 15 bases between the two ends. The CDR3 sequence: CASSPTRAENTGELFF. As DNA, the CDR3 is TGTGCCAGCAGTCCTACTCGAGCGGAAAACACCGGGGAGCTGTTTTTT.

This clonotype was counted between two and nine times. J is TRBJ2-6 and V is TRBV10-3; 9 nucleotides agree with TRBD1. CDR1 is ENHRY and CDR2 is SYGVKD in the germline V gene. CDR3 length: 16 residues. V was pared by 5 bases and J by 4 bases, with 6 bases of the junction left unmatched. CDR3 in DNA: TGTGCCATCAGTCCCGGGACAGGGAGCGGGGCCAACGTCCTGACTTTC. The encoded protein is CAISPGTGSGANVLTF.

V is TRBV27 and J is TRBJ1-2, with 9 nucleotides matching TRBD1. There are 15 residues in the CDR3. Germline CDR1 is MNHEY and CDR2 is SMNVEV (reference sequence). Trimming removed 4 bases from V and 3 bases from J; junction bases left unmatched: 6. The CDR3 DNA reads TGTGCCAGCAGTTCCTACAGGGGGCTGGACTATGGCTACACCTTC. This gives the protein CASSSYRGLDYGYTF.

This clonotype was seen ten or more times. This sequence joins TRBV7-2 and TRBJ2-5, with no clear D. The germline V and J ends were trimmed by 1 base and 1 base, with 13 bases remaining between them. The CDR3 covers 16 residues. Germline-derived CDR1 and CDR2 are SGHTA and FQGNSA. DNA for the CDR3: TGTGCCAGCAGCTTAGTGGGCCGCGTTACCCAAGAGACCCAGTACTTC. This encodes CASSLVGRVTQETQYF.

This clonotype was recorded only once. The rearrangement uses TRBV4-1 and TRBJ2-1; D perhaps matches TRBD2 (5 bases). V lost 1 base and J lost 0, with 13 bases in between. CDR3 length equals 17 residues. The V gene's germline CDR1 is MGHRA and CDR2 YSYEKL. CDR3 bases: TGCGCCAGCAGCCAAGTGCGGGCGCCGAGCTCCTACAATGAGCAGTTCTTC. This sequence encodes CASSQVRAPSSYNEQFF.

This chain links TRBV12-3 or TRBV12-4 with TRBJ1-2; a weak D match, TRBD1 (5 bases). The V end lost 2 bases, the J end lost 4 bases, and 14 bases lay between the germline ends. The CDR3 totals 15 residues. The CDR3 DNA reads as TGTGCCAGCAGTTTAAGGCAGGGCAGAGGCTATGGCTACACCTTC. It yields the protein CASSLRQGRGYGYTF.

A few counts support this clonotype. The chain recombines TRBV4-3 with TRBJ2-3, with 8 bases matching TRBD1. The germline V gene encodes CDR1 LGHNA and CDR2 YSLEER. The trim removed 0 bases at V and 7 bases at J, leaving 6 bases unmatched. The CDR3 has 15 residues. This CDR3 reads CASSQDRQGAYTQYF. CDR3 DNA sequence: TGCGCCAGCAGCCAAGATCGGCAGGGGGCATATACGCAGTATTTT.

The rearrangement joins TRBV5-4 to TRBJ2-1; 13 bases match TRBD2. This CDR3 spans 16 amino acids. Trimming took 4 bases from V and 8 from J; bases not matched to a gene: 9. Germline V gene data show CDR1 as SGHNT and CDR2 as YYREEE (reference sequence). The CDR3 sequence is CASSLRLAGGPHEQFF. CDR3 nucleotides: TGTGCCAGCAGCCTACGACTAGCGGGGGGCCCCCATGAGCAGTTCTTC.